This record looks at one TCR beta chain sequence and its context. This sample stems from a study of T cell responses to AZD1222 COVID-19 vaccine. Profiling relied on immunoSEQ multiplex PCR, and the TCRdb table lists in-frame clones only, not all of them. Among approximately 68,000 clones listed, over 75% were seen once. The CDR3 covers 14 residues. V gave up 4 bases and J gave up 7 bases, with 17 bases separating them. Per the germline V gene, CDR1 is SGHDT and CDR2 is YYEEEE. The origin of this receptor is an adult in good health. The specimen was peripheral blood, collected on day 0 of AZD1222 vaccination. The V and J genes are TRBV5-6 and TRBJ1-2; no clear D gene. The CDR3 sequence is CASSKDVAVRGYTF. The CDR3 DNA reads TGTGCCAGCAGCAAGGACGTCGCTGTGCGTGGCTACACCTTC.